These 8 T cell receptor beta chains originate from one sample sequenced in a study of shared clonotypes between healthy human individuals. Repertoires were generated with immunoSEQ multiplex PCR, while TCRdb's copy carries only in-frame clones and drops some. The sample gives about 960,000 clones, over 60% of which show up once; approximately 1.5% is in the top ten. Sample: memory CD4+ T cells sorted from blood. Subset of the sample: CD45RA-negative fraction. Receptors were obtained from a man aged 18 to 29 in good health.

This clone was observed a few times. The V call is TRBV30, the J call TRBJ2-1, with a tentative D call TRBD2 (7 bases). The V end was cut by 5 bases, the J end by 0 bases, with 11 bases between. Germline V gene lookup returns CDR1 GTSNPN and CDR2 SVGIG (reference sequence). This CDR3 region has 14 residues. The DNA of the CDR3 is TGTGCCTGGTCGGGGGGCCCCTCCTACAATGAGCAGTTCTTC. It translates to CAWSGGPSYNEQFF.

The CDR3 region is CASSSSGRADADTQYF. The CDR3 bases are TGTGCCAGCAGCAGTAGCGGGAGGGCCGATGCAGATACGCAGTATTTT. The gene calls are TRBV7-9 and TRBJ2-3, with TRBD2 matching 11 bases. Germline CDR1 is SEHNR and CDR2 is FQNEAQ (reference sequence). V dropped 5 bases and J dropped 4; count of bases not matched to a gene: 8. The CDR3 length is 16 residues.

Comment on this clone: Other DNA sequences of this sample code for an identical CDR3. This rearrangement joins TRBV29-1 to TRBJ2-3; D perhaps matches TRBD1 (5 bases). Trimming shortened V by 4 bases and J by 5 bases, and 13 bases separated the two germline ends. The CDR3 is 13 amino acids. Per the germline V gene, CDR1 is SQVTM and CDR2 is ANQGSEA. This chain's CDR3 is CSVARGRGDTQYF. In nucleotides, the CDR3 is TGCAGCGTTGCTAGGGGTCGTGGAGATACGCAGTATTTT.

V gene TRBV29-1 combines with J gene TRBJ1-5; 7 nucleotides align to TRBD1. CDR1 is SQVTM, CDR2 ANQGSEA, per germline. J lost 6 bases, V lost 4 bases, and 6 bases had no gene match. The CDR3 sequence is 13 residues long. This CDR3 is CSVGGGLGQPQHF. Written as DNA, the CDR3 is TGCAGCGTTGGAGGGGGCTTAGGTCAGCCCCAGCATTTT. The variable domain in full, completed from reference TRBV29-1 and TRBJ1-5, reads SAVISQKPSRDICQRGTSLTIQCQVDSQVTMMFWYRQQPGQSLTLIATANQGSEATYESGFVIDKFPISRPNLTFSTLTVSNMSPEDSSIYLCSVGGGLGQPQHFGDGTRLSIL.

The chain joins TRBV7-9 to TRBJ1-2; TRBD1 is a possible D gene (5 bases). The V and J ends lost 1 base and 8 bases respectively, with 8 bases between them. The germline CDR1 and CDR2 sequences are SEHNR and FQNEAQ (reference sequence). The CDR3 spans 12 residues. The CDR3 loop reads CASSLVGVGYTF. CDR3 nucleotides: TGTGCCAGCAGCTTAGTAGGGGTCGGCTACACCTTC.

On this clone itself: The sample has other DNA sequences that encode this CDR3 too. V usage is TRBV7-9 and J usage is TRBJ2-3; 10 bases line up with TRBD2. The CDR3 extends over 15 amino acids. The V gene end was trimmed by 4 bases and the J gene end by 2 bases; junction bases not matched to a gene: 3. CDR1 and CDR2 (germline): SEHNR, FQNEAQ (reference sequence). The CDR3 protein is CASSSGTSDTDTQYF. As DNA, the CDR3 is TGTGCCAGCAGCTCTGGGACTAGCGACACAGATACGCAGTATTTT.

The CDR3 region has the DNA TGTGCCAGCAGTTCCCGGGCGGGCTTCCGAGAGACCCAGTACTTC. It yields the protein CASSSRAGFRETQYF. The V call is TRBV28, the J call TRBJ2-5, with D perhaps matching TRBD2 (5 bases). Germline-derived CDR1 and CDR2 are MDHEN and SYDVKM. The ends were cut back, 4 bases at V and 4 bases at J, with 16 bases in the middle. The CDR3 has 15 residues. The whole variable domain, remainder taken from reference TRBV28 and TRBJ2-5, is DVKVTQSSRYLVKRTGEKVFLECVQDMDHENMFWYRQDPGLGLRLIYFSYDVKMKEKGDIPEGYSVSREKKERFSLILESASTNQTSMYLCASSSRAGFRETQYFGPGTRLLVL.

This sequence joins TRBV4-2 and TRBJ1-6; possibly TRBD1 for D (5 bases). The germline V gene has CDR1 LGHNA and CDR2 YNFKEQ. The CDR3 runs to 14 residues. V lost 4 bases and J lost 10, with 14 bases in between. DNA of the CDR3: TGTGCCAGCAGCCCGGGACGGCCGCCCTCACCCCTCCACTTT. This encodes CASSPGRPPSPLHF.